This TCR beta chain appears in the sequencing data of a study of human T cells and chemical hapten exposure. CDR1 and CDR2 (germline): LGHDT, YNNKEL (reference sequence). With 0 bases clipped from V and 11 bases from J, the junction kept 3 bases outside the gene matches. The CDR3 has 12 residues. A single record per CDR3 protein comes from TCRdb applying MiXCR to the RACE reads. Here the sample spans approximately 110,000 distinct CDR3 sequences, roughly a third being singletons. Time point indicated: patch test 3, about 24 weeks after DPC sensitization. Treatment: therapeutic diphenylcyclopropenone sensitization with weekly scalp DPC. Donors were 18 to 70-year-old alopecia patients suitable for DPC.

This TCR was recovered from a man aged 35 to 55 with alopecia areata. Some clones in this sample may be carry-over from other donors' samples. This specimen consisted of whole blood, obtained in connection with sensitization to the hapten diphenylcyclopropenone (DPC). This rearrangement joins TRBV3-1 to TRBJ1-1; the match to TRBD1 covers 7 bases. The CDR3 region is CASSQETGVAFF. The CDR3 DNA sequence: TGTGCCAGCAGCCAAGAAACAGGGGTTGCTTTCTTT.